The clone carrying this TCR beta chain was seen only a few times. The antigen is undetermined. The CDR3 loop spans 19 amino acids. Losses at the gene ends were 3 bases for V and 2 bases for J; bases not matched to a gene: 9. The germline gives CDR1 SGDLS, CDR2 YYNGEE. The data were obtained in a study of regulatory T cells in long-lasting Graves disease. Time point noted: newly diagnosed GD, antithyroid drugs for less than 3 months. TCR sequences were obtained from RNA taken from PBMCs. An endocrinology department in Xi'an, China, recruited the patients. The study, taken as a whole, reports: Newly diagnosed Graves' patients had higher TCR diversity than persistent ones.

CDR3-region Arm-PCR and iRepertoire HTBI primers produced the TCR beta libraries. TCRdb called the multiplex PCR reads again in MiXCR, with one record for every CDR3 protein. Of some 370,000 distinct CDR3 sequences in the sample, about 11% were seen once. A further study also used this sample, focusing on T cells in Graves' hyperthyroidism and ophthalmopathy. That source notes: No progression to ophthalmopathy during 18 months of follow-up defined stable disease. It was uncontrolled infection, other autoimmune disease, pregnancy or lactation that excluded patients.

The sequence came from a woman in her late teens or twenties with Graves disease. The sample was peripheral blood mononuclear cells (PBMCs), taken at new diagnosis, from a patient treated with antithyroid drugs. The chain employs TRBV9 and TRBJ2-3; 16 nucleotides match TRBD2. The CDR3 nucleotides read TGTGCCAGCAGCGCCCCCCCGGGACTAGCGGGAGGGTTCACAGATACGCAGTATTTT. It codes for CASSAPPGLAGGFTDTQYF. Combining the CDR3 with reference TRBV9 and TRBJ2-3 gives the whole variable domain DSGVTQTPKHLITATGQRVTLRCSPRSGDLSVYWYQQSLDQGLQFLIQYYNGEERAKGNILERFSAQQFPDLHSELNLSSLELGDSALYFCASSAPPGLAGGFTDTQYFGPGTRLTVL.